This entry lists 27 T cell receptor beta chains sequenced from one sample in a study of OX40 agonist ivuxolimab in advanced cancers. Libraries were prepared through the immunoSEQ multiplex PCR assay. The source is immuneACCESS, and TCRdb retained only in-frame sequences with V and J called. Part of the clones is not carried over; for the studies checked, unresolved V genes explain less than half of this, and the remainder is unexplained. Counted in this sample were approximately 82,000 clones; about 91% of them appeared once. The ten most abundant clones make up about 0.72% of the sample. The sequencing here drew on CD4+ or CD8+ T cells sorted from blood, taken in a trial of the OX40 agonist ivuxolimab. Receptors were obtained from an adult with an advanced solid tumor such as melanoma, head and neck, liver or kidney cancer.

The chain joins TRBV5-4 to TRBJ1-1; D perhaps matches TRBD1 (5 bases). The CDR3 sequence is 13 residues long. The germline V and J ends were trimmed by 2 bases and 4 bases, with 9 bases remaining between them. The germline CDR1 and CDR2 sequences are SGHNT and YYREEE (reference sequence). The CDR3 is CASSFTGGTEAFF. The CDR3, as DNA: TGTGCCAGCAGCTTCACAGGTGGCACTGAAGCTTTCTTT.

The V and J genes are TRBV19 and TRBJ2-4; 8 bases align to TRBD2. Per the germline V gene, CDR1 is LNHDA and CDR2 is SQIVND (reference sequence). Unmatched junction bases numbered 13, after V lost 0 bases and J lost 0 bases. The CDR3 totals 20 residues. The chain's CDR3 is CASSIDLAGPAVIAKNIQYF. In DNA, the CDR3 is TGTGCCAGTAGTATAGATTTAGCGGGACCGGCGGTTATAGCCAAAAACATTCAGTACTTC.

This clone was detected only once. CDR3 sequence reads: CASSTIGDNYGYTF. As DNA, the CDR3 is TGCGCCAGCAGCACAATAGGGGATAACTATGGCTACACCTTC. The chain combines TRBV5-1 with TRBJ1-2; D may be TRBD1 (5 bases). CDR1 is SGHRS and CDR2 is YFSETQ in the germline V gene. V lost 4 bases to trimming and J lost 1 base, with 11 bases between them. CDR3 size: 14 residues. The whole variable domain, remainder taken from reference TRBV5-1 and TRBJ1-2, is KAGVTQTPRYLIKTRGQQVTLSCSPISGHRSVSWYQQTPGQGLQFLFEYFSETQRNKGNFPGRFSGRQFSNSRSEMNVSTLELGDSALYLCASSTIGDNYGYTFGSGTRLTVV.

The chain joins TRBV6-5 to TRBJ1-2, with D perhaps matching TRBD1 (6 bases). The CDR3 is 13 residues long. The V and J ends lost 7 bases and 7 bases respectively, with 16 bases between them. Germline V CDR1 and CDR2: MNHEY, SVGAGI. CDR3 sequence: CASTKNGGPGYTF. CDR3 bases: TGTGCCAGCACTAAAAACGGGGGCCCTGGCTACACCTTC.

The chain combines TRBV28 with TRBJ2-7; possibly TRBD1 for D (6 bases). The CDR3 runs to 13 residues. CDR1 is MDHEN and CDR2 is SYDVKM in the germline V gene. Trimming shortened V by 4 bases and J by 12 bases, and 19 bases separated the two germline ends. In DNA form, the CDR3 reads TGTGCCAGCAGTTCCATCTATGACAGGTTGAGGTACTTC. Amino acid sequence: CASSSIYDRLRYF.

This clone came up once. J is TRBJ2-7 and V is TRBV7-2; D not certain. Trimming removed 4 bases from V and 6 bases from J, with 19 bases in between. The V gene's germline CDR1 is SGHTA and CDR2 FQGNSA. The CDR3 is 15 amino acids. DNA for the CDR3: TGTGCCAGCAGCTACCGGGTGGCCGGATCGGTCGAGCAGTACTTC. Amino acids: CASSYRVAGSVEQYF.

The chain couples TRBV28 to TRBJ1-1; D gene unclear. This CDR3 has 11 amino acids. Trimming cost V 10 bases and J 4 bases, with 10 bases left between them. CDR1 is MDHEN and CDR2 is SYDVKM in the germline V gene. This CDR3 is CATMDGTEAFF. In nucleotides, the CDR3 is TGTGCCACCATGGACGGCACTGAAGCTTTCTTT.

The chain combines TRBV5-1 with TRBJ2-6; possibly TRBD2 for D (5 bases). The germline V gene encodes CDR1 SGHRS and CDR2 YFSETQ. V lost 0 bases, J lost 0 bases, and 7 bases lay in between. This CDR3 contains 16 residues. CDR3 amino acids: CASSLARASGANVLTF. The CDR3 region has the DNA TGCGCCAGCAGCTTGGCGAGGGCCTCTGGGGCCAACGTCCTGACTTTC.

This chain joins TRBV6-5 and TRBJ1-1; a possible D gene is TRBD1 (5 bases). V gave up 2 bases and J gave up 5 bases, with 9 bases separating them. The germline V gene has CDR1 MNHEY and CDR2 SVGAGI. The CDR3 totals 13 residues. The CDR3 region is CASSYVGETEAFF. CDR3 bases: TGTGCCAGCAGTTACGTAGGGGAAACTGAAGCTTTCTTT.

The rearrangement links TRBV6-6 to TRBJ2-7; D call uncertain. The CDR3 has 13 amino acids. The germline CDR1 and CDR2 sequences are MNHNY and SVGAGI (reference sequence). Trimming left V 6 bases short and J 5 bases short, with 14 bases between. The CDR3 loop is CASSNQWNHEQYF. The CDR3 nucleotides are TGTGCCAGCAGCAACCAGTGGAACCACGAGCAGTACTTC.

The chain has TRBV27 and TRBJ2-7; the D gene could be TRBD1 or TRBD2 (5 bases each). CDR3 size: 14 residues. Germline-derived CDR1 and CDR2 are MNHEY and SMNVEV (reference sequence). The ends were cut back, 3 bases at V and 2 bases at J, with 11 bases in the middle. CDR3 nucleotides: TGTGCCAGCAGTTTCGACAGACTAACCTACGAGCAGTACTTC. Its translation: CASSFDRLTYEQYF.

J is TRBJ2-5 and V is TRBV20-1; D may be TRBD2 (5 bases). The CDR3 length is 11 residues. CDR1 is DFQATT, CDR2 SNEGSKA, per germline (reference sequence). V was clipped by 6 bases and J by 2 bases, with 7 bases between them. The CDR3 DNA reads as TGCAGTGCACAGCGGCAAGAGACCCAGTACTTC. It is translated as CSAQRQETQYF.

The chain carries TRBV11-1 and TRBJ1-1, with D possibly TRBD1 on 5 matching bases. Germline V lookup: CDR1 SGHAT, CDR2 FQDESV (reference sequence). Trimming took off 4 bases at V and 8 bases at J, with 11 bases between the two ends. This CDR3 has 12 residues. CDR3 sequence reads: CASSSYGTEAFF. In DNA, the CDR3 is TGTGCCAGCAGCTCATACGGGACGGAAGCTTTCTTT.

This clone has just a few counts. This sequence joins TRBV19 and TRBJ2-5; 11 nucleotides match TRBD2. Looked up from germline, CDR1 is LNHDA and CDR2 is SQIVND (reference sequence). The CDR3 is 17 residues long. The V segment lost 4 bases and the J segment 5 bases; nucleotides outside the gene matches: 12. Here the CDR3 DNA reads TGTGCCAGTAGTAAACCCACTAGCGGGAGAGATGGGGAGACCCAGTACTTC. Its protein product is CASSKPTSGRDGETQYF.

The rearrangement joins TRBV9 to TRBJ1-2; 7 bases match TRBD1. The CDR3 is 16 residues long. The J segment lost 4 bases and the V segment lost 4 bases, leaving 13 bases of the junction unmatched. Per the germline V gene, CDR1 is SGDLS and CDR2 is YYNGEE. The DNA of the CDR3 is TGTGCCAGCAGCCCCCGGAGGAGGGGGCGGAGCTATGGCTACACCTTC. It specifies CASSPRRRGRSYGYTF.

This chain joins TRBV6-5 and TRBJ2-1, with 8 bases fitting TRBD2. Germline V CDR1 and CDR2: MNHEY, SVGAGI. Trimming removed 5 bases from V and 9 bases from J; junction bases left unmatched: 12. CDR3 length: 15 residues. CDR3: CASSAAGGGGSEQFF. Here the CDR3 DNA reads TGTGCCAGCAGTGCCGCGGGAGGAGGGGGTAGTGAGCAGTTCTTC.

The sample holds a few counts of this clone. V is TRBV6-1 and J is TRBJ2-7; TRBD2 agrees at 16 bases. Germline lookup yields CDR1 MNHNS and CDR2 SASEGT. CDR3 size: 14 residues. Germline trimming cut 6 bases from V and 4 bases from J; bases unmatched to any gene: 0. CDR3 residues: CASRGLAGGYEQYF. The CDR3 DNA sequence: TGTGCCAGCAGGGGACTAGCGGGAGGGTACGAGCAGTACTTC.

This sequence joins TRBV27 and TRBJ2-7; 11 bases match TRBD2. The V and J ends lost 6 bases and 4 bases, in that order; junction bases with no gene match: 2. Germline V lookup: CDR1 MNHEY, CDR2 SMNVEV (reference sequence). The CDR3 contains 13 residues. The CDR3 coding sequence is TGTGCCAGCAGGACTAGCGGGGCGTACGAGCAGTACTTC. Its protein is CASRTSGAYEQYF.

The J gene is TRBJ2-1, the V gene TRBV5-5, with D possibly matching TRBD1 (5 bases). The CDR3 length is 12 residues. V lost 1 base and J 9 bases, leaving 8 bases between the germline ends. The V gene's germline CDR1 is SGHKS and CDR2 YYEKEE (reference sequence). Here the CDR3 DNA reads TGTGCCAGCAGCTTGCTAGGGGCTGAGCAGTTCTTC. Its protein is CASSLLGAEQFF. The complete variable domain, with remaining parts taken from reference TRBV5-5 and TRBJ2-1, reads DAGVTQSPTHLIKTRGQQVTLRCSPISGHKSVSWYQQVLGQGPQFIFQYYEKEERGRGNFPDRFSARQFPNYSSELNVNALLLGDSALYLCASSLLGAEQFFGPGTRLTVL.

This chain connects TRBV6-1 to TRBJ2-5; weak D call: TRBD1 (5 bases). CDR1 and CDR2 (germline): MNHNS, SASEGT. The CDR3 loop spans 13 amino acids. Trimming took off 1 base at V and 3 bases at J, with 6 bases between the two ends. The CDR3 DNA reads TGTGCCAGCAGTGAAGACAGGAAAGAGACCCAGTACTTC. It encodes CASSEDRKETQYF.

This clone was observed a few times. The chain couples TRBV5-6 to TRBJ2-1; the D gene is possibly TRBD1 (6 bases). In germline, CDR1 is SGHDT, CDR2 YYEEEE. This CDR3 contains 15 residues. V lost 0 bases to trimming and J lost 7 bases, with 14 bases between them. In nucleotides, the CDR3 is TGTGCCAGCAGCTTGGACAGGGTTACTATGAATGAGCAGTTCTTC. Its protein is CASSLDRVTMNEQFF.

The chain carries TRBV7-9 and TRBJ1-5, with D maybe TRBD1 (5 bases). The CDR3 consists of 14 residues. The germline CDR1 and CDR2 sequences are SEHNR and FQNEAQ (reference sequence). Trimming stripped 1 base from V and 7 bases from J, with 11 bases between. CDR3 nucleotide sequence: TGTGCCAGCAGCTTAGAGCCAGGGAGCCAGCCCCAGCATTTT. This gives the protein CASSLEPGSQPQHF.

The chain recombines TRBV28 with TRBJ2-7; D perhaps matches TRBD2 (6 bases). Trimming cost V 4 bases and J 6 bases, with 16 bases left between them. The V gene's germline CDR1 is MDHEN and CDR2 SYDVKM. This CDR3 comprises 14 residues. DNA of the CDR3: TGTGCCAGCAGTTCACGAGCGGAGGGCTCCGAGCAGTACTTC. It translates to CASSSRAEGSEQYF.

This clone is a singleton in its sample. The CDR3 spells CASSAGTGEGEQFF. In DNA, the CDR3 is TGCGCCAGCAGCGCCGGGACAGGGGAGGGTGAGCAGTTCTTC. The rearrangement uses TRBV5-1 and TRBJ2-1, with 10 bases fitting TRBD1. Germline loops: CDR1 SGHRS, CDR2 YFSETQ. V was pared by 4 bases and J by 9 bases, with 7 bases of the junction left unmatched. CDR3 size: 14 residues. The full variable domain, its missing parts supplied by reference TRBV5-1 and TRBJ2-1, is KAGVTQTPRYLIKTRGQQVTLSCSPISGHRSVSWYQQTPGQGLQFLFEYFSETQRNKGNFPGRFSGRQFSNSRSEMNVSTLELGDSALYLCASSAGTGEGEQFFGPGTRLTVL.

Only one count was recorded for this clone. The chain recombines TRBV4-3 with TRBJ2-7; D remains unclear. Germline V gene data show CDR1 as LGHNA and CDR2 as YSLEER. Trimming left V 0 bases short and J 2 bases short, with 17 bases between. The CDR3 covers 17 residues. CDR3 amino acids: CASSQDLSRTRPYEQYF. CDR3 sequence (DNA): TGCGCCAGCAGCCAAGATCTTAGTAGGACCCGGCCCTACGAGCAGTACTTC.

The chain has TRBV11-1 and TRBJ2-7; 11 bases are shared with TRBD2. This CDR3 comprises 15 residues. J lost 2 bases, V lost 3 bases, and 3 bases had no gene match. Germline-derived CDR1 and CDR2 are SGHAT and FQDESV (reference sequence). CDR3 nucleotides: TGTGCCAGCAGCTTTGCTAGCGGGGGGACCTACGAGCAGTACTTC. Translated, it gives CASSFASGGTYEQYF.

The DNA for the CDR3 is TGTGCCAGCAGTGGTTCAGGGGGTGGGACCCAGTACTTC. It translates to CASSGSGGGTQYF. The J gene is TRBJ2-5, the V gene TRBV2; TRBD1 matches at 7 bases. V lost 4 bases to trimming and J lost 7 bases; unmatched junction nucleotides: 6. The CDR3 consists of 13 residues. Germline V gives CDR1 SNHLY, CDR2 FYNNEI. The full variable domain, with the rest looked up from reference TRBV2 and TRBJ2-5, is EPEVTQTPSHQVTQMGQEVILRCVPISNHLYFYWYRQILGQKVEFLVSFYNNEISEKSEIFDDQFSVERPDGSNFTLKIRSTKLEDSAMYFCASSGSGGGTQYFGPGTRLLVL.